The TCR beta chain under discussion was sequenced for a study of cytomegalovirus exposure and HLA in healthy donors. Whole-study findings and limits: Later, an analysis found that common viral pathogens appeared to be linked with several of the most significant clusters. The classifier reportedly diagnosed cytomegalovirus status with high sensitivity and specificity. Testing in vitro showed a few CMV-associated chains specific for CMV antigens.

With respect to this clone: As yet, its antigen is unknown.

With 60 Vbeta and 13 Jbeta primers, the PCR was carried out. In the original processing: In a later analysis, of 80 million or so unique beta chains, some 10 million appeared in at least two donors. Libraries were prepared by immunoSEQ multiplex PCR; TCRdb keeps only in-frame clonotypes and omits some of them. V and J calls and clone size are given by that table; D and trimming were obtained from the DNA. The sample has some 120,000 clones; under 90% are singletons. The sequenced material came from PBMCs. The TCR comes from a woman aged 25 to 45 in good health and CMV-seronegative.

The CDR3 DNA reads TGTGCCAGTAGTATCCGGGGGGGGACAGATACGCAGTATTTT. Translated: CASSIRGGTDTQYF. The J gene is TRBJ2-3, the V gene TRBV19, with 8 bases lining up with TRBD2. The CDR3 spans 14 residues. Germline V gene sequence: CDR1 LNHDA, CDR2 SQIVND (reference sequence). The J segment lost 3 bases and the V segment lost 3 bases, leaving 2 bases of the junction unmatched.